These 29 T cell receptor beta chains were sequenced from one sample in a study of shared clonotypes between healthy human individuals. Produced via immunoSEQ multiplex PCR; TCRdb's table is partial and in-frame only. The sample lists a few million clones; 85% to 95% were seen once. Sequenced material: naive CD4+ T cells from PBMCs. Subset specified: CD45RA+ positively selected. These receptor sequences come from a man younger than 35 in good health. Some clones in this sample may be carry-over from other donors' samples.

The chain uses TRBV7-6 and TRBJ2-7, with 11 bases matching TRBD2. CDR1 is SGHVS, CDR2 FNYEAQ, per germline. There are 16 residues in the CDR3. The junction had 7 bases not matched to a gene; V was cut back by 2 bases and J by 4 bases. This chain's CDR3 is CASSLLAGGPRYEQYF. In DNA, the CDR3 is TGTGCCAGCAGCTTATTAGCGGGAGGGCCGCGGTACGAGCAGTACTTC.

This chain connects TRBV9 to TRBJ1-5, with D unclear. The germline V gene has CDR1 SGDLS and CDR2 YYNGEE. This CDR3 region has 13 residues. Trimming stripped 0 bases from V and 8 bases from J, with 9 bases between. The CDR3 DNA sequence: TGTGCCAGCAGCGTAGAGACCGGGGAGCCCCAGCATTTT. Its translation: CASSVETGEPQHF.

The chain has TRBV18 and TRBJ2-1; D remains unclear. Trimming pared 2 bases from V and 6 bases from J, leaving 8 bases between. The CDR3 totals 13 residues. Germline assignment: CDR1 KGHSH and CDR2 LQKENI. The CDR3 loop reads CASSPASLNEQFF. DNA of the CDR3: TGTGCCAGCTCACCAGCGTCGCTCAATGAGCAGTTCTTC. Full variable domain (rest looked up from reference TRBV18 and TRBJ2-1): NAGVMQNPRHLVRRRGQEARLRCSPMKGHSHVYWYRQLPEEGLKFMVYLQKENIIDESGMPKERFSAEFPKEGPSILRIQQVVRGDSAAYFCASSPASLNEQFFGPGTRLTVL.

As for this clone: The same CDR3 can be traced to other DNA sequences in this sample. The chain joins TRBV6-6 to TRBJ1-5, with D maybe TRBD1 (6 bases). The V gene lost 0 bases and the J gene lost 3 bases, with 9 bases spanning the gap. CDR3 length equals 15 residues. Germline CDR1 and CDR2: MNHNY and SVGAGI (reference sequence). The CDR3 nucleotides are TGTGCCAGCAGTTACTCAGGGGGTCCCAATCAGCCCCAGCATTTT. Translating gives CASSYSGGPNQPQHF.

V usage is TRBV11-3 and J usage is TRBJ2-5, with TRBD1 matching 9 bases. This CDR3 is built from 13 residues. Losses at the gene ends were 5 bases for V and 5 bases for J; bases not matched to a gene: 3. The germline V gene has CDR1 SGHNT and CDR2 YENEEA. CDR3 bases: TGTGCCAGCAGCACGGACAGGGGTGAGACCCAGTACTTC. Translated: CASSTDRGETQYF.

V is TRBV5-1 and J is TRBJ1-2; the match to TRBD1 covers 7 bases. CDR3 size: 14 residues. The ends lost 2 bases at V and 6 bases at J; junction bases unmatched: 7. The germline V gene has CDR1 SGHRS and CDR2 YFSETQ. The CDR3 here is CASSLAGTANGYTF. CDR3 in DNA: TGCGCCAGCAGCTTAGCCGGGACAGCTAATGGCTACACCTTC.

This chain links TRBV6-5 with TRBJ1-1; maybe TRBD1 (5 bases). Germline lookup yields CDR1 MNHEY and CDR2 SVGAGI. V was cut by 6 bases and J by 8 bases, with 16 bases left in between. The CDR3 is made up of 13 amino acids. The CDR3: CASRLGPKGEAFF. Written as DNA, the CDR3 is TGTGCCAGCAGGCTTGGGCCAAAGGGGGAAGCTTTCTTT.

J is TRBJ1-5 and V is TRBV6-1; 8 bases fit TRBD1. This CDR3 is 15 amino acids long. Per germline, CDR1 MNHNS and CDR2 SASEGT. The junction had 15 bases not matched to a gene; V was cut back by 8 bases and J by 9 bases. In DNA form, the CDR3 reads TGTGCCAGCTCCGGACAGGGTGAGGGTAGATCGCCCCAGCATTTT. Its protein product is CASSGQGEGRSPQHF.

CDR3 sequence: CAGTGVDTQYF. For the CDR3, the DNA is TGTGCCGGGACAGGGGTTGATACGCAGTATTTT. The rearrangement links TRBV2 to TRBJ2-3, with 10 bases fitting TRBD1. J gave up 6 bases and V 11 bases, and 2 bases lay outside the gene matches. Germline V CDR1 and CDR2: SNHLY, FYNNEI. This CDR3 has 11 residues.

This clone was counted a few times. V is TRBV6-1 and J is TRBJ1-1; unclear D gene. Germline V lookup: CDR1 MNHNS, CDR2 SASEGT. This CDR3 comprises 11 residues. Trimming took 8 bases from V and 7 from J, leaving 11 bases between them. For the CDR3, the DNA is TGTGCCAGCGATGGACGGCGTGAAGCTTTCTTT. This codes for CASDGRREAFF.

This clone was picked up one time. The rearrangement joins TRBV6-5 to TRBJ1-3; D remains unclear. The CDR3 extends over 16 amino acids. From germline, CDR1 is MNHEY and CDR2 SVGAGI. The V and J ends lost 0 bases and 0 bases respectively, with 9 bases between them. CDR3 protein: CASSYSMGNSGNTIYF. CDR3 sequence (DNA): TGTGCCAGCAGTTACTCGATGGGCAACTCTGGAAACACCATATATTTT.

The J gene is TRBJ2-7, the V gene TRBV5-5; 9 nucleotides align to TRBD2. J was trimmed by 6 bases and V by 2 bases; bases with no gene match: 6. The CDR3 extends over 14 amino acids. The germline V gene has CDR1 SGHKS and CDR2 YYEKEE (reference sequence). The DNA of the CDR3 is TGTGCCAGCAGCTTTAGCGGGAGTGATTCCGAGCAGTACTTC. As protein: CASSFSGSDSEQYF.

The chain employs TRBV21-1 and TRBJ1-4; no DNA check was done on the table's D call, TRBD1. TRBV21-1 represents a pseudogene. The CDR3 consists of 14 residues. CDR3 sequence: CASSETGANEKLFF. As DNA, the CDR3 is TGTGCCAGCAGCGAAACAGGAGCCAATGAAAAACTGTTTTTT.

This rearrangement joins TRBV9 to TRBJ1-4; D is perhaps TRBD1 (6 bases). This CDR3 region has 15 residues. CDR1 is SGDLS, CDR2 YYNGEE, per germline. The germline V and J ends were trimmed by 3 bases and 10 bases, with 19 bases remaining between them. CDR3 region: CASSAQTGREAKLFF. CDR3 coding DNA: TGTGCCAGCAGCGCCCAGACAGGACGGGAAGCAAAACTGTTTTTT.

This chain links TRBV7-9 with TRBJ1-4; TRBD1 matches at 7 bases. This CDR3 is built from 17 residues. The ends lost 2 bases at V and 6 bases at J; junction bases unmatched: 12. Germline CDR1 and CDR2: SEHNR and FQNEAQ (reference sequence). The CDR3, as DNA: TGTGCCAGCAGCTTAAGCCCCTCGACAGGGTATCATGAAAAACTGTTTTTT. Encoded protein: CASSLSPSTGYHEKLFF.

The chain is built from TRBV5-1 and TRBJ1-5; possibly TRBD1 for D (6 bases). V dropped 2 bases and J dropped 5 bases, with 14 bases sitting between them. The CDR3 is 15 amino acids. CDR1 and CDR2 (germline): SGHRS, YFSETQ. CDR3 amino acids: CASSFSWGHDQPQHF. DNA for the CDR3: TGCGCCAGCAGCTTCTCGTGGGGGCACGATCAGCCCCAGCATTTT.

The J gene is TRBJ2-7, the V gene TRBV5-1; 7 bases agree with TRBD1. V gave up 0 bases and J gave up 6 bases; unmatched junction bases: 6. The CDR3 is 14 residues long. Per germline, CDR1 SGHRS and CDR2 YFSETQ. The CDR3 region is CASSLAGTASEQYF. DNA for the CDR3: TGCGCCAGCAGCTTGGCTGGGACAGCCAGCGAGCAGTACTTC.

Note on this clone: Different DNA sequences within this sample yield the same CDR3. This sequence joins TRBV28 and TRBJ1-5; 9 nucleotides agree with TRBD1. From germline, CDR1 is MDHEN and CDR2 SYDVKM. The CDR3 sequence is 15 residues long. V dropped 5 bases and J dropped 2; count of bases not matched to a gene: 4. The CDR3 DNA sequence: TGTGCCAGCAGTCCACAGGGGGCAGGCAATCAGCCCCAGCATTTT. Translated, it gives CASSPQGAGNQPQHF.

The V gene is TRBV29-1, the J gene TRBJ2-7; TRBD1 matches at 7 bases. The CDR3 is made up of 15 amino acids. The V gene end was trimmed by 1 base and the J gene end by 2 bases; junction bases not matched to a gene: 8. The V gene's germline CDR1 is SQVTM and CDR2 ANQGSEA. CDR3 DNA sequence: TGCAGCGTTGAAGTAGAGTGGGGACAGACCTACGAGCAGTACTTC. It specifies CSVEVEWGQTYEQYF.

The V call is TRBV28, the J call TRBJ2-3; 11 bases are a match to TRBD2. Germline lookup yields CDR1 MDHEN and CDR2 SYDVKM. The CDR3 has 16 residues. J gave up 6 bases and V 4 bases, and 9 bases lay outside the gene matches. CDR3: CASSSIAGGPSDTQYF. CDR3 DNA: TGTGCCAGCAGTTCAATAGCGGGAGGGCCATCCGATACGCAGTATTTT.

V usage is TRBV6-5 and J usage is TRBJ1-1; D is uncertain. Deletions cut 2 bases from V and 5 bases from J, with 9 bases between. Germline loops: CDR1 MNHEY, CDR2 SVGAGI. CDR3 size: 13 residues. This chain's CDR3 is CASSYAPQTEAFF. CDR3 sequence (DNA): TGTGCCAGCAGTTACGCCCCCCAGACTGAAGCTTTCTTT.

CDR3: CASSLIAGGVSETQYF. The DNA for the CDR3 is TGCGCCAGCAGCTTGATAGCGGGAGGGGTATCAGAGACCCAGTACTTC. J is TRBJ2-5 and V is TRBV5-1; 11 bases are shared with TRBD2. The length of the CDR3 is 16 residues. Germline V gene sequence: CDR1 SGHRS, CDR2 YFSETQ. J lost 4 bases, V lost 1 base, and 6 bases had no gene match.

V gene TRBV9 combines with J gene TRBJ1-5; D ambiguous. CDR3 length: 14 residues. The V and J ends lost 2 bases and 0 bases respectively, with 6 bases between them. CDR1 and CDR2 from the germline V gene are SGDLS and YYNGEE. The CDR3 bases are TGTGCCAGCAGCGTGGGTCATAGCAATCAGCCCCAGCATTTT. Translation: CASSVGHSNQPQHF.

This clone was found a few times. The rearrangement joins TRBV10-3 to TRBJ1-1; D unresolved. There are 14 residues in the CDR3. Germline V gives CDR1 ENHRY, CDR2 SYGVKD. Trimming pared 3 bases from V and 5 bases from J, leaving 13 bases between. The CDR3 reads CAISDRPKETEAFF. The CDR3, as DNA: TGTGCCATCAGTGACAGGCCTAAGGAGACTGAAGCTTTCTTT.

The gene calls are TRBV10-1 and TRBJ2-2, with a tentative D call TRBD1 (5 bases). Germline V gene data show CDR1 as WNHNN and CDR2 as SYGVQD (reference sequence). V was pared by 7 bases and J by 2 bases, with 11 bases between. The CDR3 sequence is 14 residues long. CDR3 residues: CASKPGLNTGELFF. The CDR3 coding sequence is TGCGCCAGCAAGCCAGGGCTAAACACCGGGGAGCTGTTTTTT.

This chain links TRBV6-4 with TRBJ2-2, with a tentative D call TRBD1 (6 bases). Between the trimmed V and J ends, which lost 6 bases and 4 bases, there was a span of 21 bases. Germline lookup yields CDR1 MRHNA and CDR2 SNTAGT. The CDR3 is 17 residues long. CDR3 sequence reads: CASSLNPQGSGTGELFF. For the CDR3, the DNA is TGTGCCAGCAGCTTAAACCCCCAGGGGTCGGGCACCGGGGAGCTGTTTTTT.

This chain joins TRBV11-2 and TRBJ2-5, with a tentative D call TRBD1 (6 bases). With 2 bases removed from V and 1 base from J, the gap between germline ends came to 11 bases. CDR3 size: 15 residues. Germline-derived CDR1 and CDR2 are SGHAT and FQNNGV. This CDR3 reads CASSLRTGPQETQYF. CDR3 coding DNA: TGTGCCAGCAGCTTACGAACAGGGCCCCAAGAGACCCAGTACTTC.

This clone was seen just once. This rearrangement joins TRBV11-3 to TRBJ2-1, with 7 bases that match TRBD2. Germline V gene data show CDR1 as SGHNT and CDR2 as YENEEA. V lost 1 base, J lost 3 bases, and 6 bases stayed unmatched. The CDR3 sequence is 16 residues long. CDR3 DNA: TGTGCCAGCAGCTTAGTGAGCGGGAAGTACTACAATGAGCAGTTCTTC. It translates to CASSLVSGKYYNEQFF.

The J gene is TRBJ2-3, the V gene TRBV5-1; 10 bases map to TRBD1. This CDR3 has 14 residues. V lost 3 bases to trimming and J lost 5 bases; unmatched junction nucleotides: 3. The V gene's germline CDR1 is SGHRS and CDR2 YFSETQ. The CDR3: CASSYGTGEDTQYF. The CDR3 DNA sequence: TGCGCCAGCAGCTACGGGACAGGGGAAGATACGCAGTATTTT.